These T cell receptor beta chains were read from a single sample in a study of T cell changes during pregnancy in multiple sclerosis. Some clones are missing from TCRdb's copy, which holds only in-frame ones; the method was immunoSEQ multiplex PCR. The sample yields approximately 97,000 clones, roughly nine tenths seen once. Specimen: peripheral blood, collected in the second trimester of pregnancy. The receptors originated from a female donor in good health, enrolled as a control in a pregnancy study. CDR3s include the opening cysteine and the closing phenylalanine or tryptophan. D genes are given only for firm matches. Clone size is given for some rows only: seen once, a few or many times, or a class if the clone is expanded.

j_gene	d_gene	abundance	v_gene	CDR3nt	CDR3aa
TRBJ1-1	TRBD1	NA	TRBV5-1	TGCGCCAGCAGCGCCTCGGGACAGACGAACACTGAAGCTTTCTTT	CASSASGQTNTEAFF
TRBJ1-2	NA	once	TRBV9	TGTGCCAGCAGCCCCCGCCCGGTAGGGGGGGCCTATGGCTACACCTTC	CASSPRPVGGAYGYTF
TRBJ1-3	TRBD1	NA	TRBV7-6	TGTGCCAGCAGCTTAGGTGTCCGGGACAGGGCTGGAAACACCATATATTTT	CASSLGVRDRAGNTIYF
TRBJ1-3	TRBD1	NA	TRBV28	TGTGCCAGCAGTCAGCCCAGGGGGAGCTCTGGAAACACCATATATTTT	CASSQPRGSSGNTIYF
TRBJ1-2	NA	NA	TRBV5-1	TGCGCCAGCAGCTTTGGACAGAACGATGGCTACACCTTC	CASSFGQNDGYTF
TRBJ1-5	NA	NA	TRBV10-3	TGTGCCATCAGAGCGGGGGACGGTGATAGCAATCAGCCCCAGCATTTT	CAIRAGDGDSNQPQHF
TRBJ1-1	TRBD1	NA	TRBV19	TGTGCCAGTAGTAGGGGGGACAGGGGTAGCAACACTGAAGCTTTCTTT	CASSRGDRGSNTEAFF
TRBJ1-3	TRBD1	NA	TRBV7-9	TGTGCCAGCAGCCCCCTGACAGGGAACGCGCCTGGAAACACCATATATTTT	CASSPLTGNAPGNTIYF
TRBJ2-5	TRBD2	NA	TRBV15	TGTGCCACCAGCAGCCAGCGGGGGGGCCAAGAGACCCAGTACTTC	CATSSQRGGQETQYF
TRBJ2-1	TRBD2	NA	TRBV4-1	TGCGCCAGCAGCCAAGAAGGCGGGGGGCCGTACAATGAGCAGTTCTTC	CASSQEGGGPYNEQFF
TRBJ1-2	NA	NA	TRBV30	TGTGCCTGGAGTCGGGGGGTGCCAGGCTATGGCTACACCTTC	CAWSRGVPGYGYTF
TRBJ2-2	TRBD2	NA	TRBV6-6	TGTGCCAGCAGTCTTAGCGGGGCGAACACCGGGGAGCTGTTTTTT	CASSLSGANTGELFF
TRBJ1-2	TRBD1	once	TRBV9	TGTGCCAGCAGCGCAGGGACAGCCCTCCCTTCGATCTATGGCTACACCTTC	CASSAGTALPSIYGYTF
TRBJ2-7	NA	NA	TRBV2	TGTGCCAGCAGTGGGGACTTCTACGAGCAGTACTTC	CASSGDFYEQYF
TRBJ2-3	NA	NA	TRBV5-8	TGTGCCAGCAGCCTGGGCACCACGGGGACAGATACGCAGTATTTT	CASSLGTTGTDTQYF
TRBJ1-4	TRBD1	NA	TRBV19	TGTGCCAGTAGTCGCATCGCCGGGACAGGAGGCGAAAAACTGTTTTTT	CASSRIAGTGGEKLFF
TRBJ1-6	NA	few	TRBV5-4	TGTGCCAGCGGATATACAGGGTTCGGTTCACCCCTCCACTTT	CASGYTGFGSPLHF
TRBJ2-2	NA	few	TRBV14	TGTGCCAGCAAGAAAGCCTCGACGAACACCGGGGAGCTGTTTTTT	CASKKASTNTGELFF
TRBJ2-1	TRBD1	NA	TRBV6-1	TGTGCCAGCAGTGAAGTGAGGGGGCTGAGTGAGCAGTTCTTC	CASSEVRGLSEQFF
TRBJ1-2	TRBD1	NA	TRBV23-1	TGCGCCAGCAGTCCCATAGGACAGGGGGTGCCACAACTTCACTATGGCTACACCTTC	CASSPIGQGVPQLHYGYTF
TRBJ2-7	TRBD2	NA	TRBV18	TGTGCCAGCTCACCACCACTAGCGGCCCGCTACGAGCAGTACTTC	CASSPPLAARYEQYF
TRBJ2-5	NA	NA	TRBV7-9	TGTGCCAGCAGGATAGGGGCAGCAGAGACCCAGTACTTC	CASRIGAAETQYF
TRBJ1-4	NA	NA	TRBV23-1	TGCGCCAGCAGTCACACAGCACAGGGGTTTTTT	CASSHTAQGFF
TRBJ2-1	TRBD2	NA	TRBV7-7	TGTGCCAGCAGCTTGGCTAGCGGGGGGAATAATGAGCAGTTCTTC	CASSLASGGNNEQFF
TRBJ2-7	TRBD2	NA	TRBV6-1	TGTGCCAGCAGTGCCGGGACTAGCGCCCCTTACGAGCAGTACTTC	CASSAGTSAPYEQYF
TRBJ2-7	TRBD1	NA	TRBV30	TGTGCCTGGAGTGTAGGCAGGGGGTTCGAGCAGTACTTC	CAWSVGRGFEQYF
TRBJ1-1	NA	NA	TRBV19	TGTGCCAGTAGGGTTCCGGTGACAAGGTTAATGAACACTGAAGCTTTCTTT	CASRVPVTRLMNTEAFF
TRBJ2-1	TRBD2	NA	TRBV15	TGTGCCACCAGCAGAGATCCCACACGGGGGGGAGTAAGCAATGAGCAGTTCTTC	CATSRDPTRGGVSNEQFF
TRBJ1-1	TRBD1	NA	TRBV5-8	TGTGCCAGCAGTCCGAGGACAGGACGTATCGGGGCTTTCTTT	CASSPRTGRIGAFF
TRBJ1-4	TRBD1	NA	TRBV6-5	TGTGCCAGCAGTTACTCGACAGGGGGAGGTGAAAAACTGTTTTTT	CASSYSTGGGEKLFF
TRBJ2-1	TRBD2	NA	TRBV5-1	TGCGCCAGCAGCTCGGGTACTAGCGGGGGAGTCAATGAGCAGTTCTTC	CASSSGTSGGVNEQFF
TRBJ1-2	TRBD1	NA	TRBV2	TGTGCCGCAGAGTTGCAGGGGGCGGCTGGCTACACCTTC	CAAELQGAAGYTF
TRBJ2-2	NA	NA	TRBV11-3	TGTGCCAGCGGCCTCGAGGGTACCGGGGAGCTGTTTTTT	CASGLEGTGELFF
TRBJ1-2	NA	NA	TRBV6-4	TGTGCCAGCAGTGAATACAGGGAGGGCGGCTACACCTTC	CASSEYREGGYTF
TRBJ1-1	TRBD1	few	TRBV19	TGTGCCAGTACTGGGACAGGGTCGGTCACTGAAGCTTTCTTT	CASTGTGSVTEAFF
TRBJ1-3	NA	once	TRBV6-5	TGTGCCAGCAGTCCTACGGGAAACACCATATATTTT	CASSPTGNTIYF
TRBJ1-6	NA	NA	TRBV27	TGTGCCAGCAGTCCCGCCTTTTTCCGGGGAAATTCACCCCTCCACTTT	CASSPAFFRGNSPLHF
TRBJ1-2	NA	NA	TRBV19	TGTGCCAGTAGTATGGGGGGTTTCTATGGCTACACCTTC	CASSMGGFYGYTF
TRBJ2-2	TRBD2	NA	TRBV9	TGTGCCAGCAGCCCCTTAGCGGGGGGCTACACCGGGGAGCTGTTTTTT	CASSPLAGGYTGELFF
TRBJ1-2	TRBD1	NA	TRBV7-2	TGTGCCAGCAGCCCGACAGGGACGTCTGGCTACACCTTC	CASSPTGTSGYTF